Listed below are T cell receptor beta chains from one sample, sequenced in a study of T cell clones after liver transplantation. The data were produced by immunoSEQ multiplex PCR, yet TCRdb's version contains in-frame clones alone and is incomplete. There are approximately 51,000 clones in the sample; about 69% occur only once, and around 9.5% lies in the top ten. This material consisted of CD4+ T cells from blood, taken around 54 months after liver transplant. The receptors were sampled from a human patient who received a liver transplant. These T cells may partly come from the graft donor. CDR3s include the opening cysteine and the closing phenylalanine or tryptophan. Fields, in order: D gene, J gene, CDR3 length, V gene, clone size, CDR3 DNA, CDR3 protein. D genes are given only for firm matches. The listing skips clone size in some rows; elsewhere it reads once, few, many or a size class.

>TRBD1|TRBJ2-5|14|TRBV11-2|few
TGTGCCAGCAGCGTTGGGACAGTGGGAGAGACCCAGTACTTC
CASSVGTVGETQYF
>-|TRBJ2-2|15|TRBV5-1|-
TGCGCCAGCAGCTTGGGAGGCGGGAACACCGGGGAGCTGTTTTTT
CASSLGGGNTGELFF
>TRBD1|TRBJ1-5|15|TRBV28|-
TGTGCCAGCGGATGGACAGGGGGCGGTAATCAGCCCCAGCATTTT
CASGWTGGGNQPQHF
>TRBD1|TRBJ1-5|17|TRBV2|once
TGTGCCAGCACGACCGGGACAGGGGGCGCGGGCAATCAGCCCCAGCATTTT
CASTTGTGGAGNQPQHF
>-|TRBJ2-2|16|TRBV4-2|few
TGTGCCAGCAGCCTCCGGGGCCAACCTCACACCGGGGAGCTGTTTTTT
CASSLRGQPHTGELFF
>-|TRBJ2-3|13|TRBV29-1|-
TGCAGCGTTTCGCGGGGAGGCACAGATACGCAGTATTTT
CSVSRGGTDTQYF
>-|TRBJ2-7|14|TRBV11-3|-
TGTGCCAGCAGCTCTGAGAGATTCCCCTACGAGCAGTACTTC
CASSSERFPYEQYF
>-|TRBJ1-1|13|TRBV10-2|once
TGCGCCAGCAGTGAGGGAGGGGGCACTGAAGCTTTCTTT
CASSEGGGTEAFF
>-|TRBJ1-1|14|TRBV5-4|-
TGTGCCAGCAGCCCCCGCGGGGGCGCAAATGAAGCTTTCTTT
CASSPRGGANEAFF
>TRBD2|TRBJ2-5|14|TRBV11-2|-
TGTGCCAGCAGCTTATGGGAGGGGCAAGAGACCCAGTACTTC
CASSLWEGQETQYF
>TRBD1|TRBJ2-2|15|TRBV7-3|-
TGTGCCAGCAGCTCCGGGACAGGGCAAACCGGGGAGCTGTTTTTT
CASSSGTGQTGELFF
>TRBD1|TRBJ1-5|13|TRBV28|few
TGTGCCAGCACTCCGGGACAGGGGCAGCCCCAGCATTTT
CASTPGQGQPQHF
>-|TRBJ1-6|15|TRBV28|few
TGTGCCAGCAGCGGGACCGGAGAGGCGAATTCACCCCTCCACTTT
CASSGTGEANSPLHF
>-|TRBJ2-1|18|TRBV25-1|once
TGTGCCAGCCCAAAATGCGGGCGGGGGCCGAGCTCCTACAATGAGCAGTTCTTC
CASPKCGRGPSSYNEQFF
>TRBD1|TRBJ2-2|18|TRBV9|-
TGTGCCAGCAGCGCACTGATTACAGGGGAAAAGGGTCCCGGGGAGCTGTTTTTT
CASSALITGEKGPGELFF
>-|TRBJ2-7|16|TRBV5-6|-
TGTGCCAGCAGCCCCCCATGGTTGAGGGATACCTACGAGCAGTACTTC
CASSPPWLRDTYEQYF
>TRBD1|TRBJ1-2|11|TRBV20-1|-
TGCAGTGCCCCCGGGACAGGCGTCTACACCTTC
CSAPGTGVYTF